This T cell receptor beta chain was retrieved from a study of early T cells in non-severe SARS-CoV-2 infection. Study-wide context: Sequencing of unsorted whole blood was done on bulk RNA, leaving chains unpaired.

TCRdb re-called the 5' RACE reads with MiXCR, one entry per CDR3 protein. Of some 59,000 distinct CDR3 sequences listed, roughly 8.8% were seen once; the top ten hold less than 25%. This CDR3 is 12 amino acids long. The germline V gene encodes CDR1 LGHDT and CDR2 YNNKEL (reference sequence). V was cut by 0 bases and J by 14 bases, with 8 bases left in between. The gene calls are TRBV3-1 and TRBJ1-6; a possible D gene is TRBD1 (5 bases). The TCR originated in an adult who was a healthcare worker with PCR-confirmed SARS-CoV-2 infection or an uninfected control (not recorded which). The source material was whole blood. CDR3 sequence reads: CASSQDRDALHF. CDR3 bases: TGTGCCAGCAGCCAAGACCGGGACGCCCTCCACTTT.